The sequence of this T cell receptor beta chain was determined in a study of blood T cell repertoires in COVID-19. Repertoires were generated with immunoSEQ multiplex PCR, while TCRdb's copy carries only in-frame clones and drops some. The sample has under 200,000 clones, less than 90% seen once; the top ten hold about 14%. The CDR3 runs 17 residues. J was trimmed by 1 base and V by 5 bases; bases with no gene match: 13. Germline V lookup: CDR1 SGHVS, CDR2 FNYEAQ. The origin of this receptor is a woman in her sixties or seventies with COVID-19, enrolled during active disease. Sequenced input: peripheral blood. This sequence joins TRBV7-6 and TRBJ2-7; 8 positions agree with TRBD2. CDR3 sequence (DNA): TGTGCCAGCAGCGCCGCCGGGGTAGCGGGACTTTCCTACGAGCAGTACTTC. Protein product: CASSAAGVAGLSYEQYF.